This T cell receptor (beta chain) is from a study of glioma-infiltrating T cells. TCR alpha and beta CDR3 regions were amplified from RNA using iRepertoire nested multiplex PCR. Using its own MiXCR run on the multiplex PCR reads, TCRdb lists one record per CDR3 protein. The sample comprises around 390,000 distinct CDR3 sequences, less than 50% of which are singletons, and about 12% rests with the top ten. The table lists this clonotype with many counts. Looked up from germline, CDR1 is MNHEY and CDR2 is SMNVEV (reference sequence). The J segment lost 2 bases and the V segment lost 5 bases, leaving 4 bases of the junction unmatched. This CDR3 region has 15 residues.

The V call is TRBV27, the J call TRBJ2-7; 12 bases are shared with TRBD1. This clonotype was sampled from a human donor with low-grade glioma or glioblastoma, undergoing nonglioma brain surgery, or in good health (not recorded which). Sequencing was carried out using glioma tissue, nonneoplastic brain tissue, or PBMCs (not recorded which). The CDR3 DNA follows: TGTGCCAGCAGTCTCGGGACAGGGGGCACCTACGAGCAGTACTTC. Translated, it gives CASSLGTGGTYEQYF.